These T cell receptor beta chains were read from a single sample in a study of identical twins. One entry per CDR3 protein, called by TCRdb with MiXCR from the 5' RACE reads. The sample shows some 790,000 distinct CDR3 sequences, 15% to 20% of them seen only once. Another study also made use of these data, one on T cells expressing NK-cell markers.

Material for sequencing was PBMCs. Receptors originate from a woman aged 18-29 years in good health. Both conserved end residues are part of each CDR3. Each record gives: clone size, J gene, V gene, D gene, CDR3 DNA, CDR3 protein. The D gene is left open where the match is weak. Where a row states a size, it is once, few, many or the class of an expanded clone; other rows omit it.

.	TRBJ2-7	TRBV11-2	.	TGTGCCAGCAGCTTAATGGGGAGTAGCTCCTACGAGCAGTACTTC	CASSLMGSSSYEQYF
.	TRBJ1-1	TRBV5-1	.	TGCGCCAGCAGCTTGGTAGGCAGAAGCTCCACTGAAGCTTTCTTT	CASSLVGRSSTEAFF
.	TRBJ2-7	TRBV20-1	.	TGCAGTGCTAGAGATAGGGGGAACGTCCGGCGAGTGCAGTACTTC	CSARDRGNVRRVQYF
few	TRBJ2-5	TRBV7-9	.	TGTGCGGGGGCCCACGGGGAGACCCAGTACTTC	CAGAHGETQYF
few	TRBJ2-3	TRBV12-3/TRBV12-4	TRBD1	TGTGCCAGCAGAGAGGGACAGTTAGGGGCAGATACGCAGTATTTT	CASREGQLGADTQYF
few	TRBJ2-2	TRBV2	.	TGTGCCAGCAGGACTGAACGGAGCACCGGGGAGCTGTTTTTT	CASRTERSTGELFF
few	TRBJ2-3	TRBV20-1	.	TGCAGTGCTAGAGTCTATGGGACAGATACGCAGTATTTT	CSARVYGTDTQYF
.	TRBJ1-1	TRBV14	.	TGTGCCAGCAGCCAAGATCGGGGTACTGAAGCTTTCTTT	CASSQDRGTEAFF
few	TRBJ2-7	TRBV20-1	.	TGCAGTGCTAGAGTTGGGACCCCATTAATGGCAGAGCAGTACTTC	CSARVGTPLMAEQYF
.	TRBJ2-3	TRBV12-3/TRBV12-4	.	TGTGCCAGCAGGAGGGGCAGGGGCGTCATTTTCACAGATACGCAGTATTTT	CASRRGRGVIFTDTQYF
.	TRBJ1-1	TRBV20-1	.	TGCAGTGCTAGGTCGACAGAGTATTACACTGAAGCTTTCTTT	CSARSTEYYTEAFF
few	TRBJ2-1	TRBV2	.	TGTGCCAGCAAGGGTCGTGAGCAGTTCTTC	CASKGREQFF
.	TRBJ2-4	TRBV3-1	.	TGTGCCAGCAGCCCCCGAGTGGGGGCCCCCAGCGACAAAAACATTCAGTACTTC	CASSPRVGAPSDKNIQYF
.	TRBJ2-1	TRBV18	.	TGTGCCAGCTCACCAAGTTTAGAAAACAATGAGCAGTTCTTC	CASSPSLENNEQFF
few	TRBJ2-5	TRBV7-9	.	TGTGCCAGCAGCGTCCGGGCTCAAGAGACCCAGTACTTC	CASSVRAQETQYF
.	TRBJ1-2	TRBV6-5	TRBD1	TGTGCCAGCAGTTACTCCGACAGGGTGTCCGGCTACACCTTC	CASSYSDRVSGYTF
few	TRBJ2-3	TRBV19	TRBD2	TGTGCCAGTAGTAGCGGGAGTTCAGATACGCAGTATTTT	CASSSGSSDTQYF
.	TRBJ1-5	TRBV20-1	.	TGCAGTGCTAGTGGGGCCCCTTATAGCAATCAGCCCCAGCATTTT	CSASGAPYSNQPQHF
.	TRBJ1-3	TRBV4-3	.	TGCGCCAGCAGCCGGGGACGGGACTCTGGAAACACCATATATTTT	CASSRGRDSGNTIYF
few	TRBJ1-1	TRBV7-2	TRBD1	TGTGCCAGCAGCTCCATGGACAGGGAACCTTTCTTT	CASSSMDREPFF
few	TRBJ2-1	TRBV27	TRBD2	TGTGCCAGCAGTTTATTAGCGGGGGGGCGGTACAATGAGCAGTTCTTC	CASSLLAGGRYNEQFF
.	TRBJ2-7	TRBV10-3	.	TGTGCCATCAGTGAGCCGACCTCGAGCTCCTACGAGCAGTACTTC	CAISEPTSSSYEQYF
.	TRBJ2-2	TRBV7-2	.	TGTGCCAGCAGCTTAGTTCCTGTGACCGGGGAGCTGTTTTTT	CASSLVPVTGELFF
.	TRBJ2-3	TRBV20-1	.	TGCAGTGCTAATTCCGGGACTCCCCAGTATTTT	CSANSGTPQYF
few	TRBJ2-1	TRBV11-2	.	TGTGCCAGCAGCTTGAGGGCACTTCGGGCCAATGAGCAGTTCTTC	CASSLRALRANEQFF
few	TRBJ2-4	TRBV9	.	TGTGCCAGCAGCGTCGGGGAGACAAAGAACAGGGCCCAAAACATTCAGTACTTC	CASSVGETKNRAQNIQYF
.	TRBJ2-7	TRBV4-3	.	TGCGCCAGCAGCCAAGATCATGGGCAGGCCCGCCACGAGCAGTACTTC	CASSQDHGQARHEQYF
.	TRBJ2-6	TRBV5-1	.	TGCGCCAGCAGCTTTCGGACCAACTCCCCATCTGGGGCCAACGTCCTGACTTTC	CASSFRTNSPSGANVLTF
.	TRBJ2-3	TRBV10-3	.	TGTGCCATCACCGGCGGGAACGCAGATACGCAGTATTTT	CAITGGNADTQYF
few	TRBJ2-1	TRBV15	.	TGTGCCACCAGCCCTCTCGTTGGTGAGCAGTTCTTC	CATSPLVGEQFF
few	TRBJ2-2	TRBV12-5	.	TGTGCTAGTGGTTTGGTACTTGGCGGTACGAACACCGGGGAGCTGTTTTTT	CASGLVLGGTNTGELFF
few	TRBJ2-5	TRBV6-1	TRBD2	TGTGCCAGCGGGGGGGTGACGATTCAAGAGACCCAGTACTTC	CASGGVTIQETQYF
many	TRBJ2-3	TRBV4-2	TRBD2	TGTGCCAGCACCCCTAGCGGGGGGGCGTCAGATACGCAGTATTTT	CASTPSGGASDTQYF
.	TRBJ2-5	TRBV20-1	TRBD1	TGCAGTGTAGACAGGGGCCCCGAGACCCAGTACTTC	CSVDRGPETQYF
.	TRBJ2-3	TRBV7-9	TRBD2	TGTGCCAGCAGCTTAGCGGCTAGCGGGGGGGGCGATACGCAGTATTTT	CASSLAASGGGDTQYF
.	TRBJ2-5	TRBV7-9	.	TGTGCCAGCAGCTCCTCCCTCCTACCGTACCAAGAGACCCAGTACTTC	CASSSSLLPYQETQYF
many	TRBJ2-7	TRBV3-1	.	TGTGCCAGCAGCCCGCACCCCTACGAGCAGTACTTC	CASSPHPYEQYF
.	TRBJ2-7	TRBV27	TRBD2	TGTGCCAGCAGCGGACTAGCGGGGTCCCCGGGCGAGCAGTACTTC	CASSGLAGSPGEQYF
few	TRBJ2-1	TRBV12-3/TRBV12-4	TRBD2	TGTGCCAGCAGCCGCGGGACTAGCGGGATTCGTTACAATGAGCAGTTCTTC	CASSRGTSGIRYNEQFF
.	TRBJ1-2	TRBV12-3/TRBV12-4	.	TGTGCCAGCAGTTTTCAAGCGTGGCGGGCGGCGGGCTACACCTTC	CASSFQAWRAAGYTF
few	TRBJ2-7	TRBV29-1	TRBD1	TGCAGCTTTGACAGGGGTAACGAGCAGTACTTC	CSFDRGNEQYF
few	TRBJ1-1	TRBV20-1	TRBD1	TGCAGTGCTTCAGGGGGGACGAACACTGAAGCTTTCTTT	CSASGGTNTEAFF
few	TRBJ2-7	TRBV29-1	TRBD1	TGCAGCGTAGATCCGGGACAGGGGTCTCTCGAGCAGTACTTC	CSVDPGQGSLEQYF
many	TRBJ2-1	TRBV3-1	.	TGTGCCAGCAGCCAGATTATAAGGTCCTACAATGAGCAGTTCTTC	CASSQIIRSYNEQFF
.	TRBJ2-1	TRBV29-1	.	TGCAGCGCAAAACAGGGAGGGATTGGGAATGAGCAGTTCTTC	CSAKQGGIGNEQFF
.	TRBJ2-5	TRBV3-1	.	TGTGCCAGCAGCCTCTCAGCCCGTTCGGTTCAGTACTTC	CASSLSARSVQYF
.	TRBJ2-1	TRBV7-2	.	TGTGCCAGCAGCCCAGTTGTGGGGGGTTCGGATGAGCAGTTCTTC	CASSPVVGGSDEQFF
.	TRBJ1-2	TRBV5-1	.	TGCGCCAGCAGCTTGGAAATGGCCCTAGGTGGCTACACCTTC	CASSLEMALGGYTF
.	TRBJ2-7	TRBV29-1	.	TGCAGCGTTGGAGTTTTACAGGCGAAGCAGTACTTC	CSVGVLQAKQYF
.	TRBJ2-7	TRBV7-3	TRBD1	TGTGCCAGCAGCTGGGGACAGGGGGCGAGTGAGCAGTACTTC	CASSWGQGASEQYF
.	TRBJ1-1	TRBV29-1	.	TGCAGCGTTGAAGTATTGGGGACAACGAACACTGAAGCTTTCTTT	CSVEVLGTTNTEAFF
.	TRBJ2-6	TRBV6-5	.	TGTGCCAGCAGTTACGAGGGGACCCCCCTCCCTGGGGCCAACGTCCTGACTTTC	CASSYEGTPLPGANVLTF
few	TRBJ2-7	TRBV3-1	TRBD2	TGTGCCAGCAGCCTCTTGAAGTCACGGGGGGGACGGTCCTTTGGAGGCGAGCAGTACTTC	CASSLLKSRGGRSFGGEQYF
few	TRBJ2-3	TRBV6-5	.	TGTGCCAGCAGGGGGGCGGCAGATACGCAGTATTTT	CASRGAADTQYF
.	TRBJ2-3	TRBV20-1	TRBD2	TGCAGTGCTACTCCACGGGAGGGAGACACAGATACGCAGTATTTT	CSATPREGDTDTQYF
few	TRBJ2-3	TRBV2	.	TGTGCCAGCAGTGCCGGACAGCCTAGTTTTGCAGATACGCAGTATTTT	CASSAGQPSFADTQYF
.	TRBJ2-3	TRBV3-1	TRBD2	TGTGCCTGCAGAACCGGGACTAGGGGAGGTAGCACAGATACGCAGTATTTT	CACRTGTRGGSTDTQYF
few	TRBJ1-1	TRBV20-1	.	TGCAGTGCCCAAGCGCCCGAAGCTTTCTTT	CSAQAPEAFF
.	TRBJ2-5	TRBV7-9	.	TGTGCCAGCAGCAAAGTCGGGTACAGGGCGGAGACCCAGTACTTC	CASSKVGYRAETQYF